This TCR beta chain was retrieved from a study of T-cell memory formation after mild COVID-19. This clonotype has a handful of counts. The CDR3 runs to 16 residues. V lost 5 bases and J lost 0, with 14 bases in between. Per the germline V gene, CDR1 is SEHNR and CDR2 is FQNEAQ (reference sequence). Amplification by 5'RACE using constant-segment primers produced TCR alpha and TCR beta cDNA libraries that carried sample barcodes and UMIs. TCRdb re-analysed the 5' RACE reads in MiXCR, keeping a single row per CDR3 protein. The table shows about 310,000 distinct CDR3 sequences, with 15% occurring only once.

This rearrangement joins TRBV7-9 to TRBJ1-3; a weak D match, TRBD1 (5 bases). The sequence was obtained from a man in his late teens or twenties who had mild COVID-19 (a few samples of this study predate the infection). Cell type and time point are not known. Sequenced: PBMCs or a T cell subset sorted from them (not recorded which). CDR3 nucleotide sequence: TGTGCCAGCAGCCCCCCCAGACAGAGCTCTGGAAACACCATATATTTT. It encodes CASSPPRQSSGNTIYF.